This T cell receptor beta chain was recovered during a study of TIL therapy for anti-PD-1-resistant metastatic lung cancer. About the research overall: Median patient age was nearly 55, ranging about 38-80 years.

Described time point: pre-treatment sample, taken before nivolumab and TIL therapy. The tumor samples were excised metastases, mostly pleural nodules or supraclavicular lymph nodes. Tumor harvest preceded PD-1/PD-L1 blockade, followed by nivolumab treatment. Enrollment ran from 2017 to early 2020. With regard to this clone: No antigen is known for it.

The CDR3 extends over 18 amino acids. CDR1 and CDR2 (germline): LNHNV, YYDKDF (reference sequence). With 0 bases clipped from V and 1 base from J, the junction kept 3 bases outside the gene matches. Study findings and constraints: Compared with baseline intratumoral T cells, expanded TIL cultures were more clonal and less diverse (approximately 6% vs 31%).

The immunoSEQ assay was v3. Sequencing used immunoSEQ multiplex PCR; TCRdb keeps in-frame clones, though not all of them. Altogether some 13,000 clones are present, about 70% being singletons, with the ten largest covering 9% to 10%. This sample comprised tumor tissue, obtained at baseline. The chain uses TRBV15 and TRBJ2-5, with 15 bases that match TRBD2. The origin of this receptor is a woman between 30 and 80 years old with non-small cell lung cancer. In DNA form, the CDR3 reads TGTGCCACCAGCAGAGAAGGGGGACTAGCGGGGGGCCAAGAGACCCAGTACTTC. Translated, it gives CATSREGGLAGGQETQYF.